The 27 T cell receptor beta chains presented below share a single source sample, sequenced in a study of T cell clonotyping in hematopoietic cell transplantation. TCRdb keeps only in-frame clones here, not all; method: immunoSEQ multiplex PCR. The repertoire holds more than 9,500 clones, around 90% seen once, with 0.75% to 0.9% in the top ten. The sample taken for sequencing was peripheral blood mononuclear cells. These receptors originate from a woman between 50 and 59 years old in good health. Some clones in this sample may be carry-over from other donors' samples.

CDR3 bases: TGTGCCAGCAGCCAACCTGGGGAGCGCAATGAAAAACTGTTTTTT. Its translation: CASSQPGERNEKLFF. This chain uses TRBV6-1 with TRBJ1-4; D unresolved. Germline CDR1 is MNHNS and CDR2 is SASEGT. The CDR3 sequence is 15 residues long. The V end lost 6 bases, the J end lost 5 bases, and 16 bases lay between the germline ends.

The chain joins TRBV15 to TRBJ1-5, with D uncertain. The CDR3 sequence is 15 residues long. V lost 1 base and J lost 5, with 12 bases in between. The germline gives CDR1 LNHNV, CDR2 YYDKDF (reference sequence). The CDR3 DNA reads TGTGCCACCAGCAGAGGCGGGAGTGCCGATCAGCCCCAGCATTTT. The encoded protein is CATSRGGSADQPQHF.

The chain links TRBV11-2 to TRBJ2-1, with a possible D match to TRBD1 (6 bases). Trimming took off 5 bases at V and 0 bases at J, with 11 bases between the two ends. This CDR3 has 15 amino acids. Germline values: CDR1 SGHAT, CDR2 FQNNGV. In DNA form, the CDR3 reads TGTGCCAGCAGCGTGGAAGGGGGCTCCTACAATGAGCAGTTCTTC. Its translation is CASSVEGGSYNEQFF.

The rearrangement links TRBV6-1 to TRBJ2-1, with TRBD2 matching 11 bases. The CDR3 sequence is 18 residues long. After removal of 4 bases from V and 7 bases from J, the junction contained 15 bases not matched to a gene. Germline V gene sequence: CDR1 MNHNS, CDR2 SASEGT. The DNA of the CDR3 is TGTGCCAGCAGTGGTACGTCGGATAGCGGGGGGGCAAGTAATGAGCAGTTCTTC. The encoded protein is CASSGTSDSGGASNEQFF.

This rearrangement joins TRBV13 to TRBJ2-7; D is possibly TRBD1 (6 bases). The CDR3 contains 13 residues. V was cut by 3 bases and J by 2 bases, with 8 bases left in between. The V gene's germline CDR1 is PRHDT and CDR2 FYEKMQ (reference sequence). In DNA, the CDR3 is TGTGCCAGCAGCTTTCAGGGGACCTACGAGCAGTACTTC. Its protein product is CASSFQGTYEQYF.

The chain carries TRBV27 and TRBJ1-4, with D tentatively TRBD1 (5 bases). Germline V gene lookup returns CDR1 MNHEY and CDR2 SMNVEV (reference sequence). The CDR3 loop spans 15 amino acids. Trimming left V 7 bases short and J 3 bases short, with 15 bases between. CDR3: CASTQPGTPNEKLFF. CDR3 bases: TGTGCCAGCACACAACCCGGGACCCCTAATGAAAAACTGTTTTTT.

The V and J genes are TRBV2 and TRBJ2-5; TRBD2 agrees at 14 bases. The CDR3 covers 15 residues. The J segment lost 5 bases and the V segment lost 6 bases, leaving 5 bases of the junction unmatched. Germline lookup yields CDR1 SNHLY and CDR2 FYNNEI. CDR3 region: CASSLGLAGVETQYF. CDR3 sequence (DNA): TGTGCCAGCAGCTTGGGACTAGCGGGGGTGGAGACCCAGTACTTC.

This chain joins TRBV11-1 and TRBJ2-2; possibly TRBD2 for D (5 bases). V was pared by 4 bases and J by 6 bases, with 9 bases between. The CDR3 length is 13 residues. Germline V CDR1 and CDR2: SGHAT, FQDESV (reference sequence). The CDR3 protein is CASSSWRAGELFF. The CDR3 bases are TGTGCCAGCAGCTCCTGGCGGGCCGGGGAGCTGTTTTTT.

Only one count was recorded for this clone. The chain recombines TRBV7-3 with TRBJ1-1; D unresolved. Trimming removed 1 base from V and 2 bases from J, with 5 bases in between. The CDR3 length is 13 residues. Germline values: CDR1 SGHTA, CDR2 FQGTGA. The CDR3 is CASSLIGNTEAFF. The CDR3 DNA sequence: TGTGCCAGCAGCTTAATCGGAAACACTGAAGCTTTCTTT.

The rearrangement links TRBV5-1 to TRBJ1-6; TRBD1 aligns across 9 bases. CDR3 length: 16 residues. CDR1 and CDR2 (germline): SGHRS, YFSETQ. The V segment lost 0 bases and the J segment 4 bases; nucleotides outside the gene matches: 2. DNA of the CDR3: TGCGCCAGCAGCTTGGGCGGGACAGGGTATAATTCACCCCTCCACTTT. It specifies CASSLGGTGYNSPLHF.

This clone was seen once. The rearrangement joins TRBV2 to TRBJ2-7; D unresolved. This CDR3 region has 12 residues. V was trimmed by 8 bases and J by 1 base, leaving 9 bases between them. Germline values: CDR1 SNHLY, CDR2 FYNNEI. In nucleotides, the CDR3 is TGTGCCAGCTGCCTTGGTTCCTACGAGCAGTACTTC. Amino acids: CASCLGSYEQYF.

This rearrangement joins TRBV7-3 to TRBJ2-1, with D possibly being TRBD2 (5 bases). Germline CDR1 reads SGHTA; CDR2 reads FQGTGA. CDR3 length: 13 amino acids. V lost 7 bases and J 5 bases, leaving 12 bases between the germline ends. The CDR3 is CASTNGVHNEQFF. The CDR3 DNA is TGTGCCAGCACGAACGGGGTTCACAATGAGCAGTTCTTC.

This chain connects TRBV6-1 to TRBJ2-7; D is undetermined. CDR3 length: 16 residues. CDR1 and CDR2 (germline): MNHNS, SASEGT. V dropped 1 base and J dropped 2 bases, with 15 bases sitting between them. CDR3 bases: TGTGCCAGCAGTGAAGGGTTTGGGCAGGTTGCCTACGAGCAGTACTTC. Its protein is CASSEGFGQVAYEQYF.

This clone was counted once. The J gene is TRBJ1-4, the V gene TRBV5-1; D is undetermined. The CDR3 has 14 amino acids. V lost 4 bases and J lost 7, with 14 bases in between. From germline, CDR1 is SGHRS and CDR2 YFSETQ. CDR3 bases: TGCGCCAGCAGCCCCTTCCCTCTTCGTGAAAAACTGTTTTTT. Translated, it gives CASSPFPLREKLFF.

J is TRBJ1-6 and V is TRBV19; unclear D gene. The CDR3 extends over 14 amino acids. In germline, CDR1 is LNHDA, CDR2 SQIVND (reference sequence). V was trimmed by 5 bases and J by 4 bases, leaving 9 bases between them. The CDR3 reads CASSGPQYNSPLHF. As DNA, the CDR3 is TGTGCCAGTAGTGGCCCACAATATAATTCACCCCTCCACTTT.

J is TRBJ2-7 and V is TRBV7-9; D unclear. Germline V gives CDR1 SEHNR, CDR2 FQNEAQ (reference sequence). Trimming took 6 bases from V and 0 from J, leaving 9 bases between them. This CDR3 has 13 amino acids. The chain's CDR3 is CASSRRSSYEQYF. As DNA, the CDR3 is TGTGCCAGCAGTCGTAGGAGCTCCTACGAGCAGTACTTC.

The chain joins TRBV5-1 to TRBJ1-2, with a possible D match to TRBD1 (6 bases). Deletions cut 0 bases from V and 5 bases from J, with 14 bases between. The length of the CDR3 is 15 residues. CDR1 and CDR2 from the germline V gene are SGHRS and YFSETQ. DNA for the CDR3: TGCGCCAGCAGCTTGGACAGGGTGGCCCCTTATGGCTACACCTTC. Its protein is CASSLDRVAPYGYTF.

V gene TRBV11-1 combines with J gene TRBJ2-2; 7 bases line up with TRBD1. CDR1 SGHAT and CDR2 FQDESV come from the germline V gene (reference sequence). The CDR3 is 17 amino acids. Trimming cost V 5 bases and J 0 bases; bases outside gene matches: 9. The CDR3 region has the DNA TGTGCCAGCAGCCTGTCACCCGGGACAGCGAACACCGGGGAGCTGTTTTTT. Amino acids: CASSLSPGTANTGELFF.

The CDR3 loop is CASTWTGNQPQHF. In DNA form, the CDR3 reads TGTGCCAGTACCTGGACAGGAAATCAGCCCCAGCATTTT. The J gene is TRBJ1-5, the V gene TRBV19; 7 positions agree with TRBD1. CDR1 and CDR2 from the germline V gene are LNHDA and SQIVND (reference sequence). The CDR3 is made up of 13 amino acids. J lost 4 bases, V lost 7 bases, and 4 bases had no gene match.

The chain recombines TRBV2 with TRBJ1-2; 8 positions agree with TRBD1. J lost 8 bases, V lost 4 bases, and 21 bases had no gene match. Germline-derived CDR1 and CDR2 are SNHLY and FYNNEI. The CDR3 length is 18 residues. This CDR3 is CASSGTGTGTSPLGGYTF. For the CDR3, the DNA is TGTGCCAGCAGTGGTACCGGGACAGGTACTTCCCCCCTCGGCGGCTACACCTTC. Full variable domain (outside the CDR3, taken from reference TRBV2 and TRBJ1-2): EPEVTQTPSHQVTQMGQEVILRCVPISNHLYFYWYRQILGQKVEFLVSFYNNEISEKSEIFDDQFSVERPDGSNFTLKIRSTKLEDSAMYFCASSGTGTGTSPLGGYTFGSGTRLTVV.

The chain employs TRBV9 and TRBJ1-5; tentatively, D is TRBD1 (6 bases). Germline CDR1 reads SGDLS; CDR2 reads YYNGEE. The CDR3 consists of 14 residues. The ends were cut back, 5 bases at V and 2 bases at J, with 11 bases in the middle. The CDR3 region is CASSRGRGNQPQHF. The DNA of the CDR3 is TGTGCCAGCAGTAGGGGGAGAGGCAATCAGCCCCAGCATTTT.

This clone was observed a single time. This rearrangement joins TRBV7-2 to TRBJ2-7; no clear D. The V end was cut by 1 base, the J end by 0 bases, with 10 bases between. The CDR3 loop spans 15 amino acids. Per the germline V gene, CDR1 is SGHTA and CDR2 is FQGNSA. DNA of the CDR3: TGTGCCAGCAGCTTAGAGGCAGGCAGCTCCTACGAGCAGTACTTC. Protein product: CASSLEAGSSYEQYF.

This clone appeared once. The chain recombines TRBV30 with TRBJ1-5, with TRBD1 identical over 8 bases. The CDR3 has 13 amino acids. CDR1 and CDR2 from the germline V gene are GTSNPN and SVGIG (reference sequence). The ends lost 4 bases at V and 6 bases at J; junction bases unmatched: 5. Here the CDR3 DNA reads TGTGCCTGGAACCAGGGGGCAGGTCAGCCCCAGCATTTT. This gives the protein CAWNQGAGQPQHF.

This clone turned up a few times. V and J are TRBV6-5 and TRBJ2-7; TRBD1 matches at 9 bases. Germline trimming cut 6 bases from V and 1 base from J; bases unmatched to any gene: 7. Per germline, CDR1 MNHEY and CDR2 SVGAGI. The CDR3 contains 15 residues. The CDR3 region has the DNA TGTGCCAGCAGAGGGACAGGGATCGGGTCCTACGAGCAGTACTTC. It is translated as CASRGTGIGSYEQYF.

The chain carries TRBV15 and TRBJ1-2; TRBD1 might be the D (6 bases). The V end was cut by 0 bases, the J end by 7 bases, with 9 bases between. This CDR3 spans 13 amino acids. Germline lookup yields CDR1 LNHNV and CDR2 YYDKDF (reference sequence). CDR3 DNA: TGTGCCACCAGCAGAGACAGGGGTCGTGGCTACACCTTC. Encoded protein: CATSRDRGRGYTF.

Here the CDR3 reads CASSLQGPAEAFF. Written as DNA, the CDR3 is TGTGCCAGCAGCCTACAGGGGCCCGCCGAAGCTTTCTTT. V gene TRBV2 combines with J gene TRBJ1-1; 7 bases align to TRBD1. Germline CDR1 SNHLY, CDR2 FYNNEI. Trimming at V came to 6 bases and at J to 8 bases, leaving 9 bases not matched to a gene. This CDR3 comprises 13 residues. The whole variable domain, filled in from reference TRBV2 and TRBJ1-1, reads EPEVTQTPSHQVTQMGQEVILRCVPISNHLYFYWYRQILGQKVEFLVSFYNNEISEKSEIFDDQFSVERPDGSNFTLKIRSTKLEDSAMYFCASSLQGPAEAFFGQGTRLTVV.

This chain uses TRBV7-2 with TRBJ2-3; D may be TRBD1 (6 bases). Germline assignment: CDR1 SGHTA and CDR2 FQGNSA. The CDR3 sequence is 17 residues long. V shed 5 bases and J shed 4 bases, with 22 bases lying between them. The DNA for the CDR3 is TGTGCCAGCAGCCCCCCCAGGGGATCGTCAGGGGCAGATACGCAGTATTTT. It is translated as CASSPPRGSSGADTQYF.